Listed below are T cell receptor beta chains from one sample, sequenced in a study of blood T cell repertoires in COVID-19. Libraries were prepared by immunoSEQ multiplex PCR; TCRdb keeps only in-frame clonotypes and omits some of them. The sample has 150,000 to 200,000 clones; about 88% are singletons. Sequencing was carried out using peripheral blood. All receptors come from a man aged 55 to 70 with acute or convalescent COVID-19. Each CDR3 is given with its conserved first and last residue. The order of the fields is J gene, D gene, V gene, clone size, CDR3 protein, CDR3 DNA. The D gene is left open where the match is weak. Where a row states a size, it is once, few, many or the class of an expanded clone; other rows omit it.

TRBJ1-2 TRBD1 TRBV7-2 . CASSLAPTGAGYTF TGTGCCAGCAGCTTAGCCCCGACAGGGGCGGGCTACACCTTC
TRBJ1-5 . TRBV6-6 . CASSDNSNQPQHF TGTGCCAGCAGTGACAATAGCAATCAGCCCCAGCATTTT
TRBJ2-1 TRBD2 TRBV29-1 once CSVPTSGTNNEQFF TGCAGCGTGCCGACTAGCGGGACCAACAATGAGCAGTTCTTC
TRBJ2-1 TRBD2 TRBV19 . CASNSGTSGYNEQFF TGTGCCAGTAACTCCGGGACTAGCGGTTACAATGAGCAGTTCTTC
TRBJ2-7 . TRBV11-1 . CASSLAPGGRHEQYF TGTGCCAGCAGCTTAGCGCCAGGAGGGAGGCACGAGCAGTACTTC
TRBJ2-2 . TRBV11-2 . CASSPRLRTAGELFF TGTGCCAGCAGCCCCCGACTGAGGACAGCCGGGGAGCTGTTTTTT
TRBJ2-1 TRBD1 TRBV2 . CASSGTGGRSYNEQFF TGTGCCAGCAGCGGGACAGGGGGTCGATCCTACAATGAGCAGTTCTTC
TRBJ2-1 . TRBV4-2 . CASSQVWARGNEQFF TGTGCCAGCAGCCAAGTTTGGGCCAGGGGAAATGAGCAGTTCTTC
TRBJ2-4 TRBD2 TRBV27 . CASSATSGRERGGKNIQYF TGTGCCAGCAGTGCCACTAGCGGGAGAGAGAGGGGAGGCAAAAACATTCAGTACTTC
TRBJ1-5 . TRBV11-3 . CASSSRGGDQPQHF TGTGCCAGCAGCTCCCGAGGGGGGGATCAGCCCCAGCATTTT
TRBJ1-5 . TRBV7-2 . CASSFNSYSNQPQHF TGTGCCAGCAGCTTTAATAGCTATAGCAATCAGCCCCAGCATTTT
TRBJ1-6 TRBD1 TRBV30 . CAWSPQRTGGAGNSPLHF TGTGCCTGGAGTCCGCAGCGGACAGGGGGCGCGGGAAATTCACCCCTCCACTTT
TRBJ1-2 TRBD1 TRBV27 . CASSSQGAWYGYTF TGTGCCAGCAGTTCGCAGGGGGCGTGGTATGGCTACACCTTC
TRBJ1-2 . TRBV6-2/TRBV6-3 . CASSPSDRISGYTF TGTGCCAGCAGTCCATCCGACAGGATTAGTGGCTACACCTTC
TRBJ2-2 . TRBV29-1 once CSVESRVGTGELFF TGCAGCGTTGAATCCAGGGTTGGAACCGGGGAGCTGTTTTTT
TRBJ1-1 TRBD1 TRBV5-1 few CASSFDRADTEAFF TGCGCCAGCAGCTTTGACAGGGCCGACACTGAAGCTTTCTTT
TRBJ1-4 TRBD1 TRBV27 . CASSFRQGAGEKLFF TGTGCCAGCAGTTTCCGACAGGGGGCTGGTGAAAAACTGTTTTTT
TRBJ1-2 TRBD1 TRBV27 . CASRANKGTGRGYTF TGTGCCAGCAGAGCAAACAAGGGGACAGGGCGGGGCTACACCTTC
TRBJ2-5 TRBD2 TRBV5-4 once CASSLGTSGGPKYF TGTGCCAGCAGCTTGGGGACTAGCGGGGGGCCGAAATACTTC
TRBJ2-7 TRBD2 TRBV27 . CASSLSTSGRYEQYF TGTGCCAGCAGTTTATCGACTAGCGGGAGGTATGAGCAGTACTTC
TRBJ2-5 . TRBV6-6 once CASSRGQSETQYF TGTGCCAGCAGCCGCGGACAGTCGGAGACCCAGTACTTC
TRBJ2-7 . TRBV30 . CAWSSGSRDEQYF TGTGCCTGGAGTTCAGGGTCTCGCGACGAGCAGTACTTC
TRBJ2-2 . TRBV19 few CASKAGFPGELFF TGTGCCAGTAAGGCAGGGTTTCCCGGGGAGCTGTTTTTT
TRBJ1-6 . TRBV27 once CASNPTAVNNSPLHF TGTGCCAGTAACCCCACGGCGGTAAATAATTCACCCCTCCACTTT
TRBJ2-7 TRBD1 TRBV2 . CASSEGQAINSYEQYF TGTGCCAGCAGTGAGGGACAGGCGATTAACTCCTACGAGCAGTACTTC
TRBJ2-7 TRBD2 TRBV27 . CASGLAGRAYEQYF TGTGCCAGCGGACTCGCAGGGAGGGCCTACGAGCAGTACTTC